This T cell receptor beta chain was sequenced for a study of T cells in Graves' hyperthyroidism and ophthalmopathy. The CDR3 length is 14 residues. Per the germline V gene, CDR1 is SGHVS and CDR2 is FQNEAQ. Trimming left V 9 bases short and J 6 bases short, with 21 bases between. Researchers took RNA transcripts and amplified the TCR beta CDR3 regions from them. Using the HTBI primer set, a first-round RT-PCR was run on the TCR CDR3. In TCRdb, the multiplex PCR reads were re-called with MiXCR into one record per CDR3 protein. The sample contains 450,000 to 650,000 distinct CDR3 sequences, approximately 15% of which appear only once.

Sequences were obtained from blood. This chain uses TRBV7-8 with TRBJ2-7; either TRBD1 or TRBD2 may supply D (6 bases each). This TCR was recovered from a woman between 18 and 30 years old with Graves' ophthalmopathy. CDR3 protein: CASSEDYRGGEQYF. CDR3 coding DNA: TGTGCCAGTAGTGAGGACTACCGAGGGGGCGAGCAGTACTTC.